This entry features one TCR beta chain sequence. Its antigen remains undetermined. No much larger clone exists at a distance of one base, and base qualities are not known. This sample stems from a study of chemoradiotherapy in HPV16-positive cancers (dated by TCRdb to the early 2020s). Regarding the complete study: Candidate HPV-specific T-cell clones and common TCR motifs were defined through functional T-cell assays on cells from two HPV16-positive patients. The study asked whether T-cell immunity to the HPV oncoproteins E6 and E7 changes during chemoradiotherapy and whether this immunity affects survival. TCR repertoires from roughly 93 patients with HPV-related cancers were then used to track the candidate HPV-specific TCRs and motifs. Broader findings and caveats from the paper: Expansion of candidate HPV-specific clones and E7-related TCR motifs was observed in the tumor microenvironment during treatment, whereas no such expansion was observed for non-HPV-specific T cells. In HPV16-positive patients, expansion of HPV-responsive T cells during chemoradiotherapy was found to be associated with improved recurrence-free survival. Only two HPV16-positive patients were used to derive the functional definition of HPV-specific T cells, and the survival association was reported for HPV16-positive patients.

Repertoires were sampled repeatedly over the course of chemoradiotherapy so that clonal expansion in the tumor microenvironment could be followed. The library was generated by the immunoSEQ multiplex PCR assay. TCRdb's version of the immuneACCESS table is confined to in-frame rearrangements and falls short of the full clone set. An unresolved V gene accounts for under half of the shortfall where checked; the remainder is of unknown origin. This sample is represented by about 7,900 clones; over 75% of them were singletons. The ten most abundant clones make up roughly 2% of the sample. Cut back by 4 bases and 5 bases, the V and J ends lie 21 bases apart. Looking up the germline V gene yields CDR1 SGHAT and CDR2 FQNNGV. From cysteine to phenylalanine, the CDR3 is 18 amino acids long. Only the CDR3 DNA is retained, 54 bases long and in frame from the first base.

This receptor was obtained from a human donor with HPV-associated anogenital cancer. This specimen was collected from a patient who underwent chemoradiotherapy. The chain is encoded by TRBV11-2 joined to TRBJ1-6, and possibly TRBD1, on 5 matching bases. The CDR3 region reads CASSYTPGGDGNNSPLHF. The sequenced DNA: TGTGCCAGCAGCTACACTCCAGGCGGGGACGGCAATAATTCACCCCTCCACTTT.